This TCR beta chain originates from a study of cytomegalovirus exposure and HLA in healthy donors. The PCR ran on 60 Vbeta and 13 Jbeta primers. The table came from immunoSEQ multiplex PCR; TCRdb's copy has only in-frame clones and leaves some out. The repertoire holds under 200,000 clones, less than 80% seen once, with about 0.8% in the top ten. V was clipped by 4 bases and J by 0 bases, with 8 bases between them. Germline loops: CDR1 SGDLS, CDR2 YYNGEE. This CDR3 is 14 amino acids long. The TCR was taken from a female donor in good health and CMV-seronegative. What was sequenced was PBMCs. The rearrangement uses TRBV9 and TRBJ1-5; perhaps TRBD1 as D (5 bases). The chain's CDR3 is CASSMTDSNQPQHF. Here the CDR3 DNA reads TGTGCCAGCAGCATGACAGATAGCAATCAGCCCCAGCATTTT. Full variable domain (rest looked up from reference TRBV9 and TRBJ1-5): DSGVTQTPKHLITATGQRVTLRCSPRSGDLSVYWYQQSLDQGLQFLIQYYNGEERAKGNILERFSAQQFPDLHSELNLSSLELGDSALYFCASSMTDSNQPQHFGDGTRLSIL.